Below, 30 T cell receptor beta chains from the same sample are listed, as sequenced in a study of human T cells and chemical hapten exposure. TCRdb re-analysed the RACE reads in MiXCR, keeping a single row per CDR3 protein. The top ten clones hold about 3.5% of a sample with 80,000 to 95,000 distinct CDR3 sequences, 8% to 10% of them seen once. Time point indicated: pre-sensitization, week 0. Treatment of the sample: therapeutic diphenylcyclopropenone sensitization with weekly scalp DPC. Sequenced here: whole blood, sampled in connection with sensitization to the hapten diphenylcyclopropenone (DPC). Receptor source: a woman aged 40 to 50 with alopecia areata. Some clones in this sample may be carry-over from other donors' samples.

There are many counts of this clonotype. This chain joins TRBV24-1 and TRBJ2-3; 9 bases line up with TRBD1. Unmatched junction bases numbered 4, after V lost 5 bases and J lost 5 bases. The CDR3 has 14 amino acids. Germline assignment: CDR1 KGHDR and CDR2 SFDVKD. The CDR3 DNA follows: TGTGCCACCAGTGTACAGGGGGCGGGAGATACGCAGTATTTT. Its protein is CATSVQGAGDTQYF.

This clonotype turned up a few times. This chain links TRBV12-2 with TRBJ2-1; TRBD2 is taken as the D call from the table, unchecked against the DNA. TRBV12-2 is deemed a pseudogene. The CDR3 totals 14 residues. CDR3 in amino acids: CARYPGLTINEQFF. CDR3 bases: TGTGCAAGGTACCCGGGACTCACGATTAATGAGCAGTTCTTC.

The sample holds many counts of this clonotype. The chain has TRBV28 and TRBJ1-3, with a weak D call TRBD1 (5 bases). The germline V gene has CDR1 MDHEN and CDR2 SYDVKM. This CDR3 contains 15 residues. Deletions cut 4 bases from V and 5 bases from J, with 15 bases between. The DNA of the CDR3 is TGTGCCAGCAGTTCGTTCTCGACAGCGCGAAACACCATATATTTT. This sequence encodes CASSSFSTARNTIYF.

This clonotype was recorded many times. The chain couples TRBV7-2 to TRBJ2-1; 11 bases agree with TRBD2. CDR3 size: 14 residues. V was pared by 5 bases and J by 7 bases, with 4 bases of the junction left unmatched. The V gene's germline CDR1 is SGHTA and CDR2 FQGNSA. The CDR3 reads CASSIRLAGNEQFF. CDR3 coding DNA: TGTGCCAGCAGCATTCGACTAGCGGGGAATGAGCAGTTCTTC.

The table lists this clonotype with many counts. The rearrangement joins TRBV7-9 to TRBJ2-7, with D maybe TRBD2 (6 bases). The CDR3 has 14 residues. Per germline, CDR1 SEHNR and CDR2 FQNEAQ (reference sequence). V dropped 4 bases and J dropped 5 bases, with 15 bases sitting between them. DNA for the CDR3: TGTGCCAGCAGCTCGTGGGGGGAGAAGGACGAGCAGTACTTC. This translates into CASSSWGEKDEQYF.

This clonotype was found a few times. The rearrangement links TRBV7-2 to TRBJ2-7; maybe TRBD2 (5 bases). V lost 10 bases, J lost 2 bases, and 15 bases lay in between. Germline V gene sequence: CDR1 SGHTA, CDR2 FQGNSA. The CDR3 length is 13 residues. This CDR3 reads CAIRLDGTYEQYF. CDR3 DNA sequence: TGTGCCATTCGGTTAGACGGGACCTACGAGCAGTACTTC.

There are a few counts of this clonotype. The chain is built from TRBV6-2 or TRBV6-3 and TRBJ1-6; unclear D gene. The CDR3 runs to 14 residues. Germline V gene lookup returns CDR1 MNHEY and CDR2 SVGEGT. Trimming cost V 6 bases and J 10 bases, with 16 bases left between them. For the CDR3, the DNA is TGTGCCAGCAGCCAAGGGAGGGCTGCATCACCCCTCCACTTT. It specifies CASSQGRAASPLHF.

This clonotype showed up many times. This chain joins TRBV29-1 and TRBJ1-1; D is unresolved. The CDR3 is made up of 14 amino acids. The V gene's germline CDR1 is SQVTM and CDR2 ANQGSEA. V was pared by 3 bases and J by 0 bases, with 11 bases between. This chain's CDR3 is CSVDGQTMNTEAFF. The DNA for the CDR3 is TGCAGCGTTGATGGGCAGACCATGAACACTGAAGCTTTCTTT.

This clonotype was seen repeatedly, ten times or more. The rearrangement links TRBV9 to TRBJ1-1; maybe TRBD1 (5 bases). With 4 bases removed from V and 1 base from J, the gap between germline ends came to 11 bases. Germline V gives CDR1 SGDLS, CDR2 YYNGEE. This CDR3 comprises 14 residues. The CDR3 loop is CASSPGDWNTEAFF. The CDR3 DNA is TGTGCCAGCAGCCCCGGGGACTGGAACACTGAAGCTTTCTTT.

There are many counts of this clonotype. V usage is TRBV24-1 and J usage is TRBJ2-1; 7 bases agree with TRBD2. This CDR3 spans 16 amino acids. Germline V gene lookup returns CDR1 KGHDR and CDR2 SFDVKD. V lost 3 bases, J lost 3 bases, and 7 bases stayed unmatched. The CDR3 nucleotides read TGTGCCACCAGTGATGCACGACTAGCAGACTACAATGAGCAGTTCTTC. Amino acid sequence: CATSDARLADYNEQFF.

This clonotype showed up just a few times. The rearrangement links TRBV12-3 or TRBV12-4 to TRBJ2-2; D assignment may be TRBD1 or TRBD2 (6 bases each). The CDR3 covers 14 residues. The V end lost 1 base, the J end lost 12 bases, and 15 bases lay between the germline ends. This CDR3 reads CASSLVGGAWKLFF. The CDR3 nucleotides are TGTGCCAGCAGTTTAGTGGGGGGCGCGTGGAAGCTGTTTTTT.

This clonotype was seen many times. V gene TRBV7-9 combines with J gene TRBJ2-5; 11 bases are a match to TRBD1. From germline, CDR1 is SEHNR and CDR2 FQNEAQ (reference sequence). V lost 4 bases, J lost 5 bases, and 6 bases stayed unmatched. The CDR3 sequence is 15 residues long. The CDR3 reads CASSYGQGARETQYF. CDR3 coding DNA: TGTGCCAGCAGCTACGGACAGGGGGCACGGGAGACCCAGTACTTC.

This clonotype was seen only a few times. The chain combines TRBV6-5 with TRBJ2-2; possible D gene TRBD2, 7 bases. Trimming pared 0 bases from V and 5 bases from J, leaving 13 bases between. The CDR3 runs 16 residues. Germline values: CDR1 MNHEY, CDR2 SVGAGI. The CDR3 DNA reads TGTGCCAGCAGTTACTCGGGAGGGGGAAGGACCGGGGAGCTGTTTTTT. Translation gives CASSYSGGGRTGELFF.

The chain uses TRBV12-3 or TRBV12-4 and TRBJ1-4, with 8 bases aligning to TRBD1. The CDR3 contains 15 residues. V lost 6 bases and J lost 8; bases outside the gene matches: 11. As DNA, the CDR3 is TGTGCCAGCAGCCGCTCTGGGACAGGCAAAGAAAAACTGTTTTTT. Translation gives CASSRSGTGKEKLFF.

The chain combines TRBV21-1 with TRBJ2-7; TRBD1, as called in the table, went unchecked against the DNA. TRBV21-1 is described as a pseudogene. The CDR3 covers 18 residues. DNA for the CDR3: TGTGCCAGCAGCAATTTACCCCCGGACAGGGATAACTCCTACGAGCAGTACTTC. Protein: CASSNLPPDRDNSYEQYF.

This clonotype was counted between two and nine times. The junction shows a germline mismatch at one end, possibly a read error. CDR3 bases: TGTGTCAGCACCGCGACGGGTTATGACTCTGGAAACACCATATATTTT. Protein sequence: CVSTATGYDSGNTIYF. The chain has TRBV7-8 and TRBJ1-3; D call uncertain. CDR3 length equals 16 residues. The germline V gene has CDR1 SGHVS and CDR2 FQNEAQ.

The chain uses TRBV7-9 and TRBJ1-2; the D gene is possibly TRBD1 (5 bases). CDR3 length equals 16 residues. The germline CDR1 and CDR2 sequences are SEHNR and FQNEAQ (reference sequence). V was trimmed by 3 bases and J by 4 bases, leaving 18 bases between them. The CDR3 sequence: CASSFPAEGNTYGYTF. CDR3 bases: TGTGCCAGCAGCTTCCCTGCGGAGGGGAATACCTATGGCTACACCTTC.

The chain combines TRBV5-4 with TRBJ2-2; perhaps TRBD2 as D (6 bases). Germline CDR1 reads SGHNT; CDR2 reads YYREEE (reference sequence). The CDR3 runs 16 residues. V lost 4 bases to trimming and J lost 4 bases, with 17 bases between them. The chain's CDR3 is CASSPAFGTPTGELFF. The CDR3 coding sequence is TGTGCCAGCAGCCCCGCTTTCGGGACTCCCACCGGGGAGCTGTTTTTT. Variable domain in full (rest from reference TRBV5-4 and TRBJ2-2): ETGVTQSPTHLIKTRGQQVTLRCSSQSGHNTVSWYQQALGQGPQFIFQYYREEENGRGNFPPRFSGLQFPNYSSELNVNALELDDSALYLCASSPAFGTPTGELFFGEGSRLTVL.

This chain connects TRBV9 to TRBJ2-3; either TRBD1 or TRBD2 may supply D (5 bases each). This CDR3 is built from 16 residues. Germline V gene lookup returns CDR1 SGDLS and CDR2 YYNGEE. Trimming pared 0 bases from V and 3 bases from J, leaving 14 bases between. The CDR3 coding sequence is TGTGCCAGCAGCGTAGGTGGGGTGAGGGGAACAGATACGCAGTATTTT. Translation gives CASSVGGVRGTDTQYF. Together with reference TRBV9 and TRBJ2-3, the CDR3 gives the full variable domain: DSGVTQTPKHLITATGQRVTLRCSPRSGDLSVYWYQQSLDQGLQFLIQYYNGEERAKGNILERFSAQQFPDLHSELNLSSLELGDSALYFCASSVGGVRGTDTQYFGPGTRLTVL.

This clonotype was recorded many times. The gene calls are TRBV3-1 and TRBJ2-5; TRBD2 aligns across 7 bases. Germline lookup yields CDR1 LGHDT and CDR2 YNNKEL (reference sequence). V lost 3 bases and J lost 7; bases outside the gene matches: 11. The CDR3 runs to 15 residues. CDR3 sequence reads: CASSQLGTTSGTQYF. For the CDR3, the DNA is TGTGCCAGCAGCCAGCTCGGGACTACCTCCGGGACCCAGTACTTC.

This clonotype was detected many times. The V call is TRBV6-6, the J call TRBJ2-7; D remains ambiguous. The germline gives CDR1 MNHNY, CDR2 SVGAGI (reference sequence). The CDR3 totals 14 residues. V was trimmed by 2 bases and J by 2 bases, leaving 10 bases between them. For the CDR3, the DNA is TGTGCCAGCAGTTACCCACGGCGTACCTACGAGCAGTACTTC. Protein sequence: CASSYPRRTYEQYF.

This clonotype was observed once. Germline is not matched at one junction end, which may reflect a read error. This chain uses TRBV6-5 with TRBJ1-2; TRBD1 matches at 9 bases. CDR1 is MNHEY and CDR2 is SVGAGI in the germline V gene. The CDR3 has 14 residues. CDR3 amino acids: CASIYGTGNYGYTF. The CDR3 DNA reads TGTGCCAGCATTTACGGGACAGGGAACTATGGCTACACCTTC.

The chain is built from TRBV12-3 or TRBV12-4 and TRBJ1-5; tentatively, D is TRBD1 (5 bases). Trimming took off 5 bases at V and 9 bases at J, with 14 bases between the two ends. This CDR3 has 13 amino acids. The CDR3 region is CASSLPGLGPQHF. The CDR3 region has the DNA TGTGCCAGCAGTCTCCCAGGGTTAGGGCCCCAGCATTTT.

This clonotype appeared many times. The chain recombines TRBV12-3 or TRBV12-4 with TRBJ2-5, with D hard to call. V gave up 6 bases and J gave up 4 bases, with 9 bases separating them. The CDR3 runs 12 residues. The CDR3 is CASSTATETQYF. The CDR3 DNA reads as TGTGCCAGCAGCACAGCTACAGAGACCCAGTACTTC.

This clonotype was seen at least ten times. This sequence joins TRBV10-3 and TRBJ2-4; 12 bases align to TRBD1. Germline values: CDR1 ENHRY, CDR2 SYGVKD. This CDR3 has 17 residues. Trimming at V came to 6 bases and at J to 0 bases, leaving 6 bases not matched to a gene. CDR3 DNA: TGTGCCATCAGGGGGGACAGGGGGCCTGGAGCCAAAAACATTCAGTACTTC. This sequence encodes CAIRGDRGPGAKNIQYF.

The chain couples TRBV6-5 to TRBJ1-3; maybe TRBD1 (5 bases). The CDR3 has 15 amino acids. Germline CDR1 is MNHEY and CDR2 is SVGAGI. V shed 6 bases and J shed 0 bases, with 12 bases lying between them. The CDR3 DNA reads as TGTGCCAGCAGACAGACTAGGGGCTCTGGAAACACCATATATTTT. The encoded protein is CASRQTRGSGNTIYF.

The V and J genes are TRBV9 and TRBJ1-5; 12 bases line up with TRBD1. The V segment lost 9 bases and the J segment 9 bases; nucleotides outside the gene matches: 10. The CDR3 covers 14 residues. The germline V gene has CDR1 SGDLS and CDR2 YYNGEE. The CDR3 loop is CAKNRDRGRMPQHF. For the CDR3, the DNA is TGTGCCAAAAACCGGGACAGGGGGCGGATGCCCCAGCATTTT.

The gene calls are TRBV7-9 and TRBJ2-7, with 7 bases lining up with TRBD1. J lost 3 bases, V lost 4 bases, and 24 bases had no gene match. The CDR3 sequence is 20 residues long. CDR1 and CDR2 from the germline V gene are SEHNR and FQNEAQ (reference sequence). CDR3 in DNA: TGTGCCAGCAGCTCCAGGGAAACAGGGGTGAAGGGTCCTGGCGTCTACGAGCAGTACTTC. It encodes CASSSRETGVKGPGVYEQYF.

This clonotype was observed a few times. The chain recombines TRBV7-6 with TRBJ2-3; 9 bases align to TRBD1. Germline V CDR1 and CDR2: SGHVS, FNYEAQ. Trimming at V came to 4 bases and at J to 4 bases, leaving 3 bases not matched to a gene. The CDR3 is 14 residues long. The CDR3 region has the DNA TGTGCCAGCAGCTCGGGGACAGGGTCAGATACGCAGTATTTT. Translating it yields CASSSGTGSDTQYF.

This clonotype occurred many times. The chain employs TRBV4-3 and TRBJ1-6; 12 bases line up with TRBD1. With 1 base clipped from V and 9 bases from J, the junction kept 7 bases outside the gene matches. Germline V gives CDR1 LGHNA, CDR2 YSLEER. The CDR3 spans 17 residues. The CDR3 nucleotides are TGCGCCAGCAGCCAAGGTTTAAGGGGACAGGGGGCTTCACCCCTCCACTTT. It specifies CASSQGLRGQGASPLHF.